These T cell receptor beta chains were read from a single sample in a study of identical twins. MiXCR, applied by TCRdb to the 5' RACE reads, yields one record per CDR3 protein. The sample includes a few hundred thousand distinct CDR3 sequences, under 12% of them seen just once. Sequencing input: memory T cells sorted from blood. Receptors were obtained from a man between 50 and 59 years old in good health. The conserved cysteine and the conserved F or W are not part of the CDR3 here.

v_call cdr3_aa
TRBV28 ASSPHRGVAYEQY
TRBV6-1 ASSQRGRGGRETQY
TRBV18 ASSQEMANEQY
TRBV14 ASSLGLAVTYNEQF
TRBV12-5 ASGLDTDTQY
TRBV7-9 ASSFGQGVNEKLF
TRBV10-3 AISERGPGELF
TRBV10-3 AVQGGGTDTQY
TRBV20-1 SAPEEGGSYNEQF
TRBV7-2 ASSLGSRRGNQPQH
TRBV21-1 ASSERLDTQY
TRBV29-1 SVDRDIEETQY
TRBV11-2 ASSLELPSGYTMDQETQY
TRBV4-3 ASSQGSLLADENEQF